The TCR beta chain described here comes from a study of CD8+ T cells in alopecia areata. RNA was extracted and reverse transcribed into cDNA as the sequencing template. Repertoires were generated with immunoSEQ multiplex PCR, while TCRdb's copy carries only in-frame clones and drops some. There are about 190,000 clones in the sample; around 56% occur only once, and around 0.7% lies in the top ten. Noted treatment: oral pan-JAK inhibitor, 5-10 mg twice daily. The germline CDR1 and CDR2 sequences are ENHRY and SYGVKD. Deletions cut 10 bases from V and 1 base from J, with 21 bases between. There are 16 residues in the CDR3.

The material was CD4+ T cells sorted from blood, obtained at week 4, from a patient treated with tofacitinib. The sequence was collected from a human donor with alopecia areata. This chain connects TRBV10-3 to TRBJ2-3; tentatively, D is TRBD2 (6 bases). The CDR3 loop is CASRVGTSTGTDTQYF. Written as DNA, the CDR3 is TGTGCCAGCAGAGTCGGGACTTCGACGGGCACAGATACGCAGTATTTT.